Listed below are T cell receptor beta chains from one sample, sequenced in a study of T cells in narcolepsy. Assay: immunoSEQ multiplex PCR; the TCRdb copy retains only in-frame clones and omits some. In the table there are about 30,000 clones, about four fifths of which are singletons. Sequenced sample: CD45RA- memory CD4+ T cells from PBMCs. The origin of the receptors is a human donor with narcolepsy. The CDR3 runs from the conserved cysteine through the conserved F or W. D genes are given only for firm matches. Size is omitted from some rows. Given values are once, few, many or a class for expanded clones.

v_call	clone_size	j_call	d_call	cdr3_nt	cdr3_aa
TRBV5-4	.	TRBJ1-6	.	TGTGCCAGCAGGGGTGCTATGAATTCACCCCTCCACTTT	CASRGAMNSPLHF
TRBV30	.	TRBJ1-6	.	TGTGCCTGGTCGATAGGGGGTTCTTATAATTCACCCCTCCACTTT	CAWSIGGSYNSPLHF
TRBV27	.	TRBJ2-1	.	TGTGCCAGCAGTTTCGACCAGGGGAGTAGGAATGAGCAGTTCTTC	CASSFDQGSRNEQFF
TRBV7-8	.	TRBJ2-2	.	TGTGCCAGCAGCTTATACTCGGGGGCCCCCCCCGGGGAGCTGTTTTTT	CASSLYSGAPPGELFF
TRBV19	.	TRBJ1-1	.	TGTGCCAGTAGTATATGGAAGGGGCGCCCGGACACTGAAGCTTTCTTT	CASSIWKGRPDTEAFF
TRBV6-5	few	TRBJ1-1	.	TGTGCCAGCAGGCCAACAGAACTAAACAGTGAAGCTTTCTTT	CASRPTELNSEAFF
TRBV7-8	.	TRBJ1-3	.	TGTGCCAGCAGCTTAATCGGAAACACCATATATTTT	CASSLIGNTIYF
TRBV28	.	TRBJ1-2	.	TGTGCCAGCAGTTTACCGGACCCCCTCTATGGCTACACCTTC	CASSLPDPLYGYTF
TRBV4-2	.	TRBJ2-1	TRBD2	TGTGCCAGCAGCCAAAGCCCTGGAAGCGGGGGGCACTCCTACAATGAGCAGTTCTTC	CASSQSPGSGGHSYNEQFF
TRBV28	.	TRBJ2-7	TRBD1	TGTGCCAGCAGACATCCCCAGGGGGCAGGAAACTACGAGCAGTACTTC	CASRHPQGAGNYEQYF
TRBV28	.	TRBJ1-2	.	TGTGCCAGCAGTTTAGAGGTTAACTATGGCTACACCTTC	CASSLEVNYGYTF
TRBV21-1	.	TRBJ2-7	.	TGTGCCAGCAGTAACCGGGTGTACGGGTCCTACGAGCAGTACTTC	CASSNRVYGSYEQYF
TRBV2	.	TRBJ1-4	.	TGTGCCAGCAGTGAAATCGGGGAAGAAAAACTGTTTTTT	CASSEIGEEKLFF
TRBV5-1	.	TRBJ1-5	.	TGCGCCAGCAGCTTGTCGGGGACTCGGAATCAGCCCCAGCATTTT	CASSLSGTRNQPQHF
TRBV10-3	.	TRBJ1-6	.	TGTGCCATCAGTGAGCCTCAGGGGCAATCACCCCTCCACTTT	CAISEPQGQSPLHF
TRBV18	once	TRBJ2-3	TRBD2	TGTGCCAGCTCCCGAGGACTAGCGGTCGGGAGTGCTAGCACAGATACGCAGTATTTT	CASSRGLAVGSASTDTQYF
TRBV6-4	.	TRBJ1-5	.	TGTGCCAGCATCACGTTGGGTTTATTCCAGAATCAGCCCCAGCATTTT	CASITLGLFQNQPQHF
TRBV30	.	TRBJ2-1	.	TGTGCCTGCGCCCTGACTAGGTATGAGCAGTTCTTC	CACALTRYEQFF
TRBV4-1	.	TRBJ1-1	.	TGCGCCAGCAGCCAAGAGGTAGCCTCCTTTCGGGAAGCTTTCTTT	CASSQEVASFREAFF
TRBV6-5	.	TRBJ2-5	.	TGTGCCAGCAGTTACATCGGAGGCCAGTACTTC	CASSYIGGQYF
TRBV5-1	.	TRBJ2-7	TRBD2	TGCGCCAGCAGCTTGGCGGGGGGGAGTCGCGGGACTCCTGGCGAGCAGTACTTC	CASSLAGGSRGTPGEQYF
TRBV5-4	.	TRBJ2-2	.	TGTGCCAGCAGCTTGGAAAGGACTACGAACACCGGGGAGCTGTTTTTT	CASSLERTTNTGELFF
TRBV6-5	few	TRBJ2-7	.	TGTGCCAGCAGTTACTCCAAGACAACCTACGAGCAGTACTTC	CASSYSKTTYEQYF
TRBV9	once	TRBJ2-2	.	TGTGCCAGCAGCGTAGAAGGCAGTTGGGGGGAGCTGTTTTTT	CASSVEGSWGELFF
TRBV9	.	TRBJ1-6	.	TGTGCCAGCAGCTTACGCTATGAGGGCAATTCACCCCTCCACTTT	CASSLRYEGNSPLHF
TRBV29-1	few	TRBJ2-3	.	TGCAGCGCCGCCGTCGGGACGGATACGCAGTATTTT	CSAAVGTDTQYF
TRBV7-2	once	TRBJ2-5	TRBD2	TGTGCCAGCAGCGCGGGGCGGGGGCAAGAGACCCAGTACTTC	CASSAGRGQETQYF
TRBV6-5	few	TRBJ1-1	TRBD1	TGTGCCAGCAGTTACGCCCCAGGACAGGGGATCCCTGAAGCTTTCTTT	CASSYAPGQGIPEAFF
TRBV28	.	TRBJ2-5	.	TGTGCCAGCAGTTTAAGGGGAGAGACCCAGTACTTC	CASSLRGETQYF
TRBV2	.	TRBJ2-7	.	TGTGCCAGCGGGATCCAGAAATACGAGCAGTACTTC	CASGIQKYEQYF
TRBV11-3	.	TRBJ2-7	.	TGTGCGCACCTTGGGTCGAGTTCCTACGAGCAGTACTTC	CAHLGSSSYEQYF
TRBV7-2	few	TRBJ1-5	.	TGTGCCAGCAGCCCCGCCGGGGGCAATCAGCCCCAGCATTTT	CASSPAGGNQPQHF
TRBV7-9	.	TRBJ1-1	TRBD1	TGTGCCAGCAGTCAAACCTGGGGGGACAGTGAAGCTTTCTTT	CASSQTWGDSEAFF
TRBV27	.	TRBJ1-1	.	TGTGCCAGCAGTTTATCGCTAGGCACTGAAGCTTTCTTT	CASSLSLGTEAFF
TRBV7-9	.	TRBJ2-1	TRBD2	TGTGCCAGCAGCTTAGCACTAGCGGGTAGATATGAGCAGTTCTTC	CASSLALAGRYEQFF
TRBV10-3	.	TRBJ2-7	.	TGTGCCATCAGTGGTGGCTACGAGCAGTACTTC	CAISGGYEQYF
TRBV6-5	once	TRBJ1-5	TRBD1	TGTGCCAGCAGTAGGACAGGTCATCAGCCCCAGCATTTT	CASSRTGHQPQHF
TRBV11-2	.	TRBJ1-4	TRBD1	TGTGCCAGCAGCCGTTGGACAGGGCCTAATGAAAAACTGTTTTTT	CASSRWTGPNEKLFF
TRBV30	.	TRBJ1-2	.	TGTGCCTGGAGTGGGGCAGAATCATCTTATGGCTACACCTTC	CAWSGAESSYGYTF
TRBV7-8	.	TRBJ1-1	TRBD1	TGTGCCAGCAGCCACCGGGACAGGGGATTTTCAAAGGAGGCTTTCTTT	CASSHRDRGFSKEAFF
TRBV7-8	.	TRBJ2-7	TRBD1	TGTGCCAGCAGCCTGGTGCGCTTTCCTCAACCGAGACAGGGGCCCAACGAGCAGTACTTC	CASSLVRFPQPRQGPNEQYF
TRBV28	few	TRBJ2-7	TRBD1	TGTGCCAGCAGAATACCGGGACAGGGGAACGAGCAGTACTTC	CASRIPGQGNEQYF
TRBV6-5	.	TRBJ2-7	.	TGTGCCAGCAGTCTCTCGGGCAATGCCTACGAGCAGTACTTC	CASSLSGNAYEQYF
TRBV28	.	TRBJ2-2	TRBD1	TGTGCCAGCAGTCTACCGACAGGGGGAATCACCGGGGAGCTGTTTTTT	CASSLPTGGITGELFF
TRBV28	.	TRBJ2-1	.	TGTGCCAGCAGTTTAGGGCCTTACAATGAGCAGTTCTTC	CASSLGPYNEQFF
TRBV4-1	.	TRBJ1-4	.	TGCGCCAGCAGCCAGAGGGGGGGTGAGAAACTGTTTTTT	CASSQRGGEKLFF
TRBV7-2	.	TRBJ1-2	.	TGTGCCAGCAGTCCTACCCCGGGGAGCAACCTCTATGGCTACACCTTC	CASSPTPGSNLYGYTF
TRBV29-1	.	TRBJ2-5	.	TGCAGCGTTGTGCCCGGGGAAGAGACCCAGTACTTC	CSVVPGEETQYF
TRBV19	.	TRBJ2-7	.	TGTGCCAGTAGTAAGGGACCGGCTGATGTGGAGCAGTACTTC	CASSKGPADVEQYF
TRBV30	.	TRBJ2-5	.	TGTGCCTGCTCTCAGGGGGGAGGAGAGACCCAGTACTTC	CACSQGGGETQYF
TRBV5-4	.	TRBJ2-7	TRBD1	TGTGCCAGCAGCCCCGGGACAGCCAGCTCCTACGAGCAGTACTTC	CASSPGTASSYEQYF
TRBV28	few	TRBJ1-1	.	TGTGCCAGCAGTACGGCCGGGACTGAAGCTTTCTTT	CASSTAGTEAFF
TRBV2	.	TRBJ2-7	.	TGTGCCAGCAAGGGCAGTACCTACGAGCAGTACTTC	CASKGSTYEQYF
TRBV5-4	.	TRBJ2-2	.	TGTGCCAGCAGCCCGGGTACGACATTTACCGGGGAGCTGTTTTTT	CASSPGTTFTGELFF
TRBV5-1	.	TRBJ1-1	TRBD1	TGCGCCAGCAGCGTGGACAGGGTGAACACTGAAGCTTTCTTT	CASSVDRVNTEAFF
TRBV15	few	TRBJ1-5	TRBD1	TGTGCCACCAGCAGATCTGGGACAGGGAATCAGCCCCAGCATTTT	CATSRSGTGNQPQHF
TRBV18	few	TRBJ1-2	.	TGTGCCAGCTCACCCGCAGAGGGTAACTATGGCTACACCTTC	CASSPAEGNYGYTF
TRBV6-1	.	TRBJ2-4	TRBD1	TGTGCCAGCAGTGAAGCTGGAACAGGGGGCTTTTTGAACATTCAGTACTTC	CASSEAGTGGFLNIQYF